The 11 T cell receptor beta chains in this list originate from one sample, sequenced in a study of cytomegalovirus exposure and HLA in healthy donors. PCR employed 60 Vbeta and 13 Jbeta primers. Clones were read by immunoSEQ multiplex PCR, and TCRdb kept only the in-frame ones, dropping some. This sample's clone table lists approximately 82,000 clones. Specimen: PBMCs. These receptors were collected from a woman aged 55-70 years in good health and CMV-seronegative.

The chain carries TRBV20-1 and TRBJ1-2; D is unresolved. CDR3 length: 11 amino acids. With 5 bases removed from V and 8 bases from J, the gap between germline ends came to 12 bases. Germline assignment: CDR1 DFQATT and CDR2 SNEGSKA (reference sequence). This CDR3 reads CSAGGRGGYTF. The CDR3, as DNA: TGCAGTGCTGGAGGGCGGGGAGGCTACACCTTC.

The V and J genes are TRBV29-1 and TRBJ2-1; D might be TRBD1 (6 bases). Germline V CDR1 and CDR2: SQVTM, ANQGSEA. The CDR3 totals 14 residues. The V and J ends lost 6 bases and 5 bases respectively, with 17 bases between them. CDR3 sequence: CSVWDGTRNNEQFF. CDR3 DNA sequence: TGCAGCGTCTGGGACGGGACAAGAAACAATGAGCAGTTCTTC.

J is TRBJ2-1 and V is TRBV5-1; 7 bases are shared with TRBD1. The V gene end was trimmed by 0 bases and the J gene end by 10 bases; junction bases not matched to a gene: 13. CDR3 size: 16 residues. Germline V gene data show CDR1 as SGHRS and CDR2 as YFSETQ. CDR3 loop: CASSLDGTVGRGEQFF. CDR3 in DNA: TGCGCCAGCAGCTTGGATGGGACAGTGGGAAGGGGGGAGCAGTTCTTC.

V and J are TRBV15 and TRBJ2-1, with 8 bases lining up with TRBD1. The ends lost 5 bases at V and 3 bases at J; junction bases unmatched: 6. This CDR3 is built from 15 residues. Germline V CDR1 and CDR2: LNHNV, YYDKDF (reference sequence). The CDR3 here is CATSSTGGSYNEQFF. CDR3 DNA sequence: TGTGCCACCAGCTCTACAGGGGGGAGCTACAATGAGCAGTTCTTC.

This sequence joins TRBV11-1 and TRBJ2-7; D is perhaps TRBD2 (6 bases). V gave up 5 bases and J gave up 5 bases, with 13 bases separating them. Germline CDR1 and CDR2: SGHAT and FQDESV (reference sequence). The CDR3 consists of 13 residues. The CDR3 coding sequence is TGTGCCAGCAGCCCGGGACTCCAAAACGAGCAGTACTTC. It is translated as CASSPGLQNEQYF.

V is TRBV19 and J is TRBJ2-7, with 12 bases that match TRBD2. CDR1 and CDR2 from the germline V gene are LNHDA and SQIVND (reference sequence). The trim removed 5 bases at V and 4 bases at J, leaving 6 bases unmatched. The CDR3 loop spans 15 amino acids. CDR3 protein: CASSPGLAGLYEQYF. CDR3 DNA: TGTGCCAGTAGTCCTGGACTAGCGGGGTTGTACGAGCAGTACTTC.

The chain has TRBV10-1 and TRBJ1-6; 8 bases are a match to TRBD1. The V segment lost 2 bases and the J segment 7 bases; nucleotides outside the gene matches: 4. Germline CDR1 and CDR2: WNHNN and SYGVQD (reference sequence). There are 15 residues in the CDR3. The chain's CDR3 is CASSELRQGNSPLHF. The CDR3 region has the DNA TGCGCCAGCAGTGAGCTCCGACAGGGGAATTCACCCCTCCACTTT.

With regard to this clone: Other DNA sequences in the same sample also yield this CDR3. The chain has TRBV14 and TRBJ1-2; D uncertain. V was trimmed by 1 base and J by 4 bases, leaving 7 bases between them. CDR3 size: 13 residues. Germline V gene lookup returns CDR1 SGHDN and CDR2 FVKESK. CDR3 sequence reads: CASSQVYSYGYTF. The DNA of the CDR3 is TGTGCCAGCAGCCAAGTCTACAGCTATGGCTACACCTTC.

The chain has TRBV28 and TRBJ2-7; TRBD1 aligns across 7 bases. Losses at the gene ends were 3 bases for V and 5 bases for J; bases not matched to a gene: 10. Germline CDR1 reads MDHEN; CDR2 reads SYDVKM. There are 15 residues in the CDR3. CDR3 sequence: CASSFSPGGLDEQYF. CDR3 coding DNA: TGTGCCAGCAGTTTCTCTCCAGGGGGTCTCGACGAGCAGTACTTC. The variable domain in full, with the rest retrieved from reference TRBV28 and TRBJ2-7, is DVKVTQSSRYLVKRTGEKVFLECVQDMDHENMFWYRQDPGLGLRLIYFSYDVKMKEKGDIPEGYSVSREKKERFSLILESASTNQTSMYLCASSFSPGGLDEQYFGPGTRLTVT.

The rearrangement joins TRBV7-3 to TRBJ2-1; 12 bases are a match to TRBD1. The germline CDR1 and CDR2 sequences are SGHTA and FQGTGA. V trimming: 3 bases; J trimming: 8 bases; junction bases outside the gene matches: 5. CDR3 length: 15 residues. The CDR3 DNA reads TGTGCCAGCAGCTTTGGGACAGGGGGCACATATGAGCAGTTCTTC. Its protein product is CASSFGTGGTYEQFF.

The V and J genes are TRBV9 and TRBJ2-2; D is ambiguous. The V gene lost 0 bases and the J gene lost 1 base, with 4 bases spanning the gap. The CDR3 extends over 14 amino acids. In germline, CDR1 is SGDLS, CDR2 YYNGEE. Here the CDR3 reads CASSVAWNTGELFF. DNA for the CDR3: TGTGCCAGCAGCGTAGCCTGGAACACCGGGGAGCTGTTTTTT.